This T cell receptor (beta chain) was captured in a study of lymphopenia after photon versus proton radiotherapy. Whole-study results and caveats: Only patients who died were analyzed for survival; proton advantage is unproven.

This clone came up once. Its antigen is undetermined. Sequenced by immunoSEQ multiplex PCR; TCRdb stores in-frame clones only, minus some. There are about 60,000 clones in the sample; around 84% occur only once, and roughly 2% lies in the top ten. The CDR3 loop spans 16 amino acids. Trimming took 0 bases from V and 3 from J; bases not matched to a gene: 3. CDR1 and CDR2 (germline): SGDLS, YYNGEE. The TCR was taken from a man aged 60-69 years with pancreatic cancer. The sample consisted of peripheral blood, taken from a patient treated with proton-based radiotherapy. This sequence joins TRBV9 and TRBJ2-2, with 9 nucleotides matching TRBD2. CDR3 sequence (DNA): TGTGCCAGCAGCGTAGGCGGGAGGGCGTACACCGGGGAGCTGTTTTTT. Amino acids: CASSVGGRAYTGELFF.